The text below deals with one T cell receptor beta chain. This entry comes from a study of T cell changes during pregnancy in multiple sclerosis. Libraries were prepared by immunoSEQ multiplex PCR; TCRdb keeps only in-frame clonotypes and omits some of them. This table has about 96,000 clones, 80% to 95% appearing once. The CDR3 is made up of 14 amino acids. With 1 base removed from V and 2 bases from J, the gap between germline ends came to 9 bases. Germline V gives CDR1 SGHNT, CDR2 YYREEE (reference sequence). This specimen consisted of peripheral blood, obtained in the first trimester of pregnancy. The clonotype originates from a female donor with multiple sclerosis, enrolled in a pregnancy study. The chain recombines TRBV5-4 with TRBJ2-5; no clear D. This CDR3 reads CASSLRTPQETQYF. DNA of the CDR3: TGTGCCAGCAGCTTGCGAACACCTCAAGAGACCCAGTACTTC.